This TCR beta chain came from a study of blood T cell repertoires in COVID-19. Study details: COVID-19 samples collected from the United States, Italy and Spain covered acute and convalescent phases. PBMCs, B-cell-depleted T cells, or T cells were the source of the cDNA or gDNA that made up the material.

CDR3 length equals 13 residues. V lost 5 bases and J 6 bases, leaving 13 bases between the germline ends. The germline V gene encodes CDR1 SGHNT and CDR2 YYREEE (reference sequence). As processed by the authors: Amplification from reference gene primers served as the basis for estimated nucleated cell counts. TCRdb's copy holds only in-frame clones and misses some; the assay was immunoSEQ multiplex PCR. The V and J calls and clone size were taken over from that table, and D and trimming were inferred from the DNA. This table holds about 180,000 clones, about nine tenths found once. The rearrangement links TRBV5-4 to TRBJ2-3; a possible D gene is TRBD1 (5 bases). The receptor's source is a man between 65 and 85 years old with active or convalescent COVID-19. Sequencing was performed on peripheral blood. The CDR3 is CASSPFSGDTQYF. The CDR3 coding sequence is TGTGCCAGCAGTCCGTTCTCAGGGGATACGCAGTATTTT.